Following are 4 T cell receptor beta chains from one sample sequenced in a study of T cell responses to AZD1222 COVID-19 vaccine. Sequencing used immunoSEQ multiplex PCR; TCRdb keeps in-frame clones, though not all of them. The sample shows some 120,000 clones, about 92% of them seen only once. Sequencing used peripheral blood, obtained on day 0 of AZD1222 vaccination. Receptor source: an adult in good health.

The chain carries TRBV19 and TRBJ1-4; D unclear. The V and J ends lost 0 bases and 5 bases respectively, with 7 bases between them. The germline gives CDR1 LNHDA, CDR2 SQIVND (reference sequence). This CDR3 region has 14 residues. Here the CDR3 DNA reads TGTGCCAGTAGTATAGATTTCGAGAATGAAAAACTGTTTTTT. Translating it yields CASSIDFENEKLFF.

This chain uses TRBV7-7 with TRBJ2-2; D is possibly TRBD1 or TRBD2 (5 bases each). The V end was cut by 3 bases, the J end by 5 bases, with 13 bases between. Looked up from germline, CDR1 is SSHAT and CDR2 is FNYEAQ (reference sequence). The length of the CDR3 is 15 residues. The CDR3 DNA sequence: TGTGCCAGCAGCTTGGTCATTGGGGGAACCGGGGAGCTGTTTTTT. Protein: CASSLVIGGTGELFF.

The chain couples TRBV15 to TRBJ1-2; the D is unclear. Deletions cut 0 bases from V and 3 bases from J, with 5 bases between. Germline CDR1 is LNHNV and CDR2 is YYDKDF (reference sequence). The CDR3 is 13 residues long. The CDR3 protein is CATSRDVYYGYTF. Here the CDR3 DNA reads TGTGCCACCAGCAGAGACGTGTACTATGGCTACACCTTC.

This rearrangement joins TRBV4-2 to TRBJ2-7, with 7 bases that match TRBD2. V shed 1 base and J 3 bases; nucleotides not matched to a gene: 3. Looked up from germline, CDR1 is LGHNA and CDR2 is YNFKEQ. The CDR3 totals 14 residues. The CDR3 here is CASSQGGGFYEQYF. The CDR3, as DNA: TGTGCCAGCAGCCAAGGGGGGGGGTTCTACGAGCAGTACTTC.